The following is a T cell receptor (beta chain) sequence with its context. This specimen belongs to a study of cytomegalovirus exposure and HLA in healthy donors. V was clipped by 5 bases and J by 3 bases, with 18 bases between them. This CDR3 is 15 amino acids long. Germline V lookup: CDR1 SGDLS, CDR2 YYNGEE. PCR involved 60 Vbeta and 13 Jbeta primers. The repertoire was sequenced with immunoSEQ multiplex PCR; TCRdb's copy has only in-frame clones and lacks some. Among 150,000 to 250,000 clones listed, about 80% were seen once. Material for sequencing was PBMCs. This sequence joins TRBV9 and TRBJ2-7; tentatively, D is TRBD2 (6 bases). This receptor was taken from a woman in her thirties in good health and CMV-seropositive. The CDR3 is CASSPVGGSVYEQYF. The CDR3 DNA follows: TGTGCCAGCAGTCCCGTTGGGGGGAGTGTCTACGAGCAGTACTTC.